Each of the 11 T cell receptor beta chains below was sequenced from the same sample in a study of blood T cell repertoires in COVID-19. Only in-frame clones appear in the TCRdb table, and some are missing; sequencing was by immunoSEQ multiplex PCR. Of 65,000 to 85,000 clones listed, 80% to 90% are singletons. Sequences were obtained from peripheral blood. Receptors were obtained from a man over 45 with active COVID-19.

The chain combines TRBV5-1 with TRBJ2-5; TRBD2 might be the D (5 bases). Trimming left V 1 base short and J 3 bases short, with 7 bases between. The CDR3 totals 13 residues. From germline, CDR1 is SGHRS and CDR2 YFSETQ. Here the CDR3 reads CASSLPGKETQYF. CDR3 DNA sequence: TGCGCCAGCAGCTTGCCGGGAAAAGAGACCCAGTACTTC.

The chain joins TRBV19 to TRBJ2-1; 11 nucleotides align to TRBD2. CDR3 length equals 15 residues. Germline CDR1 is LNHDA and CDR2 is SQIVND (reference sequence). V was pared by 1 base and J by 8 bases, with 4 bases of the junction left unmatched. The CDR3 DNA sequence: TGTGCCAGTAGTATAGGGGGGACTAGCGGTTATGAGCAGTTCTTC. The encoded protein is CASSIGGTSGYEQFF.

The genes are TRBV10-3 and TRBJ2-3; 9 nucleotides line up with TRBD1. CDR1 and CDR2 from the germline V gene are ENHRY and SYGVKD. The length of the CDR3 is 20 residues. Losses at the gene ends were 2 bases for V and 0 bases for J; bases not matched to a gene: 15. This CDR3 reads CAISEPGQGVKLTSTDTQYF. CDR3 in DNA: TGTGCCATCAGTGAGCCGGGACAGGGAGTGAAATTAACTAGCACAGATACGCAGTATTTT.

V is TRBV6-5 and J is TRBJ2-2, with D possibly being TRBD1 (6 bases). The CDR3 extends over 16 amino acids. Trimming pared 2 bases from V and 1 base from J, leaving 11 bases between. Per the germline V gene, CDR1 is MNHEY and CDR2 is SVGAGI. This CDR3 is CASSYGQGMNTGELFF. DNA for the CDR3: TGTGCCAGCAGTTACGGGCAGGGGATGAACACCGGGGAGCTGTTTTTT.

In DNA form, the CDR3 reads TGTGCCAGCTCACCGACAGACACCAATCAGCCCCAGCATTTT. Translated, it gives CASSPTDTNQPQHF. V is TRBV18 and J is TRBJ1-5; tentative D call: TRBD1 (5 bases). Trimming left V 3 bases short and J 3 bases short, with 9 bases between. The germline V gene has CDR1 KGHSH and CDR2 LQKENI. This CDR3 contains 14 residues.

This chain links TRBV12-5 with TRBJ1-1, with TRBD1 as a possible D gene (5 bases). With 3 bases removed from V and 11 bases from J, the gap between germline ends came to 28 bases. This CDR3 is 17 amino acids long. Germline CDR1 LGHNT, CDR2 FRNRAP. The CDR3 DNA is TGTGCTAGTGGTTTAGAACCCACAGGCGGGGTGCGGAGTAGGGCTTTCTTT. As protein: CASGLEPTGGVRSRAFF.

The rearrangement uses TRBV2 and TRBJ1-3, with 8 bases identical to TRBD1. CDR3 size: 14 residues. The trim removed 5 bases at V and 2 bases at J, leaving 2 bases unmatched. In germline, CDR1 is SNHLY, CDR2 FYNNEI. In nucleotides, the CDR3 is TGTGCCAGCAGTCCGGACAGGGCTGGAAACACCATATATTTT. Amino acid sequence: CASSPDRAGNTIYF.

V is TRBV7-3 and J is TRBJ2-3, with D possibly matching TRBD1 (6 bases). CDR1 SGHTA and CDR2 FQGTGA come from the germline V gene. Trimming pared 5 bases from V and 2 bases from J, leaving 17 bases between. This CDR3 region has 16 residues. CDR3 DNA sequence: TGTGCCAGCAGCCGCCCGGCAGGGGTCAACACAGATACGCAGTATTTT. Protein: CASSRPAGVNTDTQYF.

This rearrangement joins TRBV7-9 to TRBJ2-5; D may be TRBD1 (6 bases). The length of the CDR3 is 15 residues. The germline V gene has CDR1 SEHNR and CDR2 FQNEAQ (reference sequence). V was clipped by 3 bases and J by 3 bases, with 14 bases between them. The DNA for the CDR3 is TGTGCCAGCAGCTTTTCAGTTAGGACAGAAGAGACCCAGTACTTC. Protein sequence: CASSFSVRTEETQYF.

The chain recombines TRBV6-6 with TRBJ2-1; 8 bases agree with TRBD1. Losses at the gene ends were 4 bases for V and 3 bases for J; bases not matched to a gene: 8. Germline lookup yields CDR1 MNHNY and CDR2 SVGAGI (reference sequence). The CDR3 runs 16 residues. This chain's CDR3 is CASSWTGTGFYNEQFF. CDR3 nucleotide sequence: TGTGCCAGCAGTTGGACCGGGACAGGTTTCTACAATGAGCAGTTCTTC.

The sample holds one count of this clone. The V call is TRBV19, the J call TRBJ2-3; TRBD1 matches at 7 bases. Per the germline V gene, CDR1 is LNHDA and CDR2 is SQIVND (reference sequence). Trimming removed 4 bases from V and 1 base from J; junction bases left unmatched: 5. This CDR3 is built from 15 residues. Here the CDR3 DNA reads TGTGCCAGTAGTACTGGGGACAGCGGCACAGATACGCAGTATTTT. Its protein is CASSTGDSGTDTQYF.